A single sample gave rise to the 18 T cell receptor beta chains below, sequenced in a study of CD8 T cells in ankylosing spondylitis. Using its own MiXCR run on the 5' RACE reads, TCRdb lists one record per CDR3 protein. The table shows fewer than 400,000 distinct CDR3 sequences, with roughly 14% occurring only once. Sequencing was carried out using blood, either unsorted or a sorted T cell fraction (not recorded which). The receptors here all came from a male donor with ankylosing spondylitis or in good health (not recorded which).

V is TRBV3-1 and J is TRBJ2-3, with D possibly being TRBD2 (6 bases). Trimming shortened V by 4 bases and J by 2 bases, and 19 bases separated the two germline ends. This CDR3 region has 17 residues. CDR1 and CDR2 from the germline V gene are LGHDT and YNNKEL (reference sequence). CDR3 residues: CASSPLRRGTITDTQYF. The DNA for the CDR3 is TGTGCCAGCAGCCCATTGAGGCGGGGCACCATCACAGATACGCAGTATTTT.

V gene TRBV7-9 combines with J gene TRBJ1-2, with D perhaps matching TRBD1 (5 bases). Germline lookup yields CDR1 SEHNR and CDR2 FQNEAQ (reference sequence). This CDR3 is built from 13 residues. The V end was cut by 5 bases, the J end by 4 bases, with 11 bases between. This CDR3 is CASSTLGPYGYTF. CDR3 DNA sequence: TGTGCCAGCAGCACCCTGGGACCCTATGGCTACACCTTC.

Many counts were recorded for this clonotype. This chain uses TRBV7-8 with TRBJ2-2; 7 nucleotides line up with TRBD2. With V trimmed by 1 base and J by 13 bases, 6 bases remained unmatched. The CDR3 runs to 13 residues. Germline V gene sequence: CDR1 SGHVS, CDR2 FQNEAQ. DNA for the CDR3: TGTGCCAGCAGCTTAGATGGGAGGGGTGGGCTGTTTTTT. Residues: CASSLDGRGGLFF.

This rearrangement joins TRBV3-1 to TRBJ2-5, with 10 positions matching TRBD1. Unmatched junction bases numbered 16, after V lost 10 bases and J lost 5 bases. Germline V gene sequence: CDR1 LGHDT, CDR2 YNNKEL (reference sequence). The CDR3 is made up of 16 amino acids. CDR3 protein: CATTLSSTGGGETQYF. The CDR3 nucleotides read TGTGCCACCACCCTCAGCTCGACAGGGGGCGGGGAGACCCAGTACTTC.

Only a few counts were recorded for this clonotype. The V and J genes are TRBV20-1 and TRBJ2-3; 11 bases agree with TRBD2. This CDR3 region has 14 residues. Germline trimming cut 6 bases from V and 3 bases from J; bases unmatched to any gene: 5. CDR1 is DFQATT, CDR2 SNEGSKA, per germline (reference sequence). The CDR3 region is CSAEASGGTDTQYF. The CDR3 region has the DNA TGCAGTGCAGAGGCTAGCGGGGGGACAGATACGCAGTATTTT.

This clonotype has more than one count but fewer than ten. The chain recombines TRBV13 with TRBJ2-2, with D hard to call. Trimming took off 5 bases at V and 8 bases at J, with 9 bases between the two ends. This CDR3 is 12 amino acids long. CDR1 and CDR2 from the germline V gene are PRHDT and FYEKMQ (reference sequence). The CDR3 sequence is CASSVPGGELFF. The CDR3 DNA reads TGTGCCAGCAGCGTTCCGGGTGGGGAGCTGTTTTTT.

This clonotype occurred a few times. V usage is TRBV29-1 and J usage is TRBJ2-3; D remains unclear. The germline V gene encodes CDR1 SQVTM and CDR2 ANQGSEA. Trimming removed 3 bases from V and 2 bases from J, with 6 bases in between. The CDR3 consists of 12 residues. For the CDR3, the DNA is TGCAGCGTTGATCTACCCACAGATACGCAGTATTTT. Its protein product is CSVDLPTDTQYF.

In this sample, this clonotype turned up a few times. The gene calls are TRBV7-2 and TRBJ2-3; the match to TRBD2 covers 7 bases. Germline V gene lookup returns CDR1 SGHTA and CDR2 FQGNSA. The J segment lost 5 bases and the V segment lost 8 bases, leaving 16 bases of the junction unmatched. The CDR3 has 16 amino acids. CDR3 sequence reads: CASPPVGTTSGDTQYF. CDR3 DNA sequence: TGTGCCAGCCCCCCCGTCGGGACTACCTCAGGAGATACGCAGTATTTT.

The chain has TRBV6-1 and TRBJ2-1, with TRBD2 matching 11 bases. The ends lost 6 bases at V and 9 bases at J; junction bases unmatched: 7. The length of the CDR3 is 14 residues. CDR1 MNHNS and CDR2 SASEGT come from the germline V gene. The CDR3 spells CASSHGLAGREQFF. CDR3 DNA: TGTGCCAGCAGCCACGGACTAGCGGGCCGTGAGCAGTTCTTC.

The table lists this clonotype with a few counts. The chain couples TRBV7-6 to TRBJ1-5, with TRBD1 matching over 7 bases. The germline V gene encodes CDR1 SGHVS and CDR2 FNYEAQ. The trim removed 6 bases at V and 5 bases at J, leaving 10 bases unmatched. The CDR3 consists of 15 residues. DNA for the CDR3: TGTGCCAGCAGGTTAACAGGGGACAGTTATCAGCCCCAGCATTTT. This codes for CASRLTGDSYQPQHF.

This clonotype occurred a few times. J is TRBJ2-7 and V is TRBV10-3, with D maybe TRBD2 (6 bases). CDR1 is ENHRY and CDR2 is SYGVKD in the germline V gene. This CDR3 comprises 13 residues. V shed 8 bases and J shed 2 bases, with 13 bases lying between them. The CDR3 loop is CAIWSGLAYEQYF. Written as DNA, the CDR3 is TGTGCCATCTGGAGCGGGCTCGCCTACGAGCAGTACTTC.

This clonotype was found a few times. The genes are TRBV6-1 and TRBJ1-5, with TRBD1 as a possible D gene (5 bases). CDR3 length equals 15 residues. V was trimmed by 7 bases and J by 2 bases, leaving 15 bases between them. Germline V gives CDR1 MNHNS, CDR2 SASEGT. Written as DNA, the CDR3 is TGTGCCAGCACCGAAGGGTTCAGGGGCAATCAGCCCCAGCATTTT. This gives the protein CASTEGFRGNQPQHF.

This clonotype came up a few times. The chain couples TRBV5-1 to TRBJ2-3; D is possibly TRBD2 (6 bases). This CDR3 comprises 17 residues. V was shortened by 6 bases and J by 6 bases, with 26 bases between the two germline ends. Germline V lookup: CDR1 SGHRS, CDR2 YFSETQ. This chain's CDR3 is CASMVERGLPLKDTQYF. The CDR3 DNA sequence: TGCGCCAGCATGGTCGAACGGGGACTCCCTCTCAAGGATACGCAGTATTTT.

This clonotype was detected only a few times. This chain uses TRBV12-3 or TRBV12-4 with TRBJ1-2, with 10 bases aligning to TRBD1. V trimming: 5 bases; J trimming: 4 bases; junction bases outside the gene matches: 13. The CDR3 is 17 residues long. The chain's CDR3 is CASSRRPGTGDAYGYTF. The DNA for the CDR3 is TGTGCCAGCAGTCGCCGCCCCGGGACAGGGGATGCCTATGGCTACACCTTC.

The rearrangement links TRBV6-2 or TRBV6-3 to TRBJ2-5, with D possibly being TRBD2 (7 bases). V was shortened by 7 bases and J by 5 bases, with 17 bases between the two germline ends. Germline V CDR1 and CDR2: MNHEY, SVGEGT. There are 14 residues in the CDR3. CDR3 in DNA: TGTGCCAGCACCCCCACGGGGGGCAAGGAGACCCAGTACTTC. Protein sequence: CASTPTGGKETQYF.

This clonotype has only a few counts. For the CDR3, the DNA is TGTGCCAGCAGTTACTCCGGGGTGAGGGGGCGCGCCAAAAACATTCAGTACTTC. Its translation: CASSYSGVRGRAKNIQYF. The rearrangement links TRBV6-5 to TRBJ2-4, with 7 bases matching TRBD1. This CDR3 contains 18 residues. Germline CDR1 is MNHEY and CDR2 is SVGAGI. J lost 1 base, V lost 0 bases, and 9 bases had no gene match.

The sample holds many counts of this clonotype. The chain couples TRBV25-1 to TRBJ1-2, with 10 bases that match TRBD1. CDR3 length: 14 amino acids. V lost 7 bases, J lost 4 bases, and 6 bases stayed unmatched. Germline V lookup: CDR1 MGHDK, CDR2 SYGVNS. The CDR3, as DNA: TGTGCCAGCACCGGTCGGGACAGGGGCTATGGCTACACCTTC. Translated, it gives CASTGRDRGYGYTF.

This clonotype was detected only a few times. DNA of the CDR3: TGTGCTAGTGCGGCATCATATAGCACAGATACGCAGTATTTT. Protein product: CASAASYSTDTQYF. This chain uses TRBV12-5 with TRBJ2-3; D gene ambiguous. The V gene's germline CDR1 is LGHNT and CDR2 FRNRAP. V lost 7 bases, J lost 0 bases, and 11 bases lay in between. The CDR3 contains 14 residues.